This T cell receptor beta chain was observed in a study of cytomegalovirus exposure and HLA in healthy donors. PCR amplification relied on 60 Vbeta primers (plus 13 Jbeta primers). The assay was immunoSEQ multiplex PCR, and TCRdb's table has in-frame clones only and misses some. Among about 63,000 clones listed, roughly three quarters were seen once. The CDR3 length is 13 residues. Germline assignment: CDR1 SGDLS and CDR2 YYNGEE. J is TRBJ2-5 and V is TRBV9, with 9 bases that match TRBD1. The end of the DNA is better explained by TRBJ2-7, so the J call may be wrong. Sequencing was performed on PBMCs. The origin of this receptor is a woman aged 30 to 39 in good health and CMV-seronegative. Here the CDR3 reads CASSGGTGNEQYF. CDR3 DNA: TGTGCCAGCAGCGGAGGGACAGGGAACGAGCAGTACTTC.